The sequence of this T cell receptor beta chain was determined in a study of T cells after yellow fever vaccination. Template switching with 5'RACE generated the TCR cDNA and added a universal primer site and UMIs. MiXCR was run by TCRdb on the 5' RACE reads, yielding one entry per CDR3 protein. The table lists 50,000 or so distinct CDR3 sequences, 7.4% of them singletons, with 25% to 30% in the top ten. The clonotype comes from a man aged 18 to 29 who received the YFV17D yellow fever vaccine. The specimen comprised CD8+ T cells sorted from PBMCs, sampled more than 13 days after the first yellow fever vaccination.

The chain's CDR3 is CASSLVRAGGGDTQYF. CDR3 nucleotide sequence: TGTGCCAGCAGCTTAGTCAGAGCGGGGGGAGGAGATACGCAGTATTTT. The chain carries TRBV7-8 and TRBJ2-3, with TRBD2 matching over 9 bases. The V and J ends lost 1 base and 5 bases, in that order; junction bases with no gene match: 7. This CDR3 region has 16 residues. Germline V gene lookup returns CDR1 SGHVS and CDR2 FQNEAQ.